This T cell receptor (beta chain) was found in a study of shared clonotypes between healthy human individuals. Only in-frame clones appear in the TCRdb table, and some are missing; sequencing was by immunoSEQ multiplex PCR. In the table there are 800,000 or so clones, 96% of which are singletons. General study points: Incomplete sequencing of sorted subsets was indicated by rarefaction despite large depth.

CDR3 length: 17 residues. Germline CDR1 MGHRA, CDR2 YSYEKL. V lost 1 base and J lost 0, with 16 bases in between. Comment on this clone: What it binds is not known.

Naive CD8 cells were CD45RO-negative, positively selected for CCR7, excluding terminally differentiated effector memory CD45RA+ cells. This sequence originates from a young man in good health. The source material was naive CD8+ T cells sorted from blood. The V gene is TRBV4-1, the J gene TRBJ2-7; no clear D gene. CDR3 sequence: CASSQGPFILSSYEQYF. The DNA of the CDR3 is TGCGCCAGCAGCCAAGGACCTTTTATCCTTAGCTCCTACGAGCAGTACTTC.